The 23 T cell receptor beta chains reported below all come from one sample, sequenced in a study of metastatic and nonmetastatic thyroid tumors. MiXCR was used by TCRdb to re-call the PCR reads. The table shows under 20,000 clones, with roughly 3.5% occurring only once. Patients underwent thyroid surgery, and none had received any treatment before it. The specimen was tumor tissue. The receptors come from a female donor with papillary thyroid cancer or a benign thyroid nodule (not recorded which). Some clones in this sample may be carry-over from other donors' samples.

This clone was counted a few times. The chain uses TRBV5-1 and TRBJ2-1, with 9 bases that match TRBD2. V lost 7 bases to trimming and J lost 1 base; unmatched junction nucleotides: 6. Germline V gene lookup returns CDR1 SGHRS and CDR2 YFSETQ. The CDR3 loop spans 15 amino acids. CDR3 in DNA: TGCGCCAGCGGGGTAGCGGGAGCGTCCTACAATGAGCAGTTCTTC. Translating gives CASGVAGASYNEQFF.

The chain recombines TRBV6-1 with TRBJ1-2; D perhaps matches TRBD1 (5 bases). Looked up from germline, CDR1 is MNHNS and CDR2 is SASEGT. CDR3 size: 14 residues. Trimming stripped 1 base from V and 4 bases from J, with 10 bases between. In DNA form, the CDR3 reads TGTGCCAGCAGTGAAGGTTCGGGGGTCTATGGCTACACCTTC. Translation: CASSEGSGVYGYTF.

This sequence joins TRBV20-1 and TRBJ1-1; TRBD1 aligns across 7 bases. The CDR3 loop spans 12 amino acids. Germline V CDR1 and CDR2: DFQATT, SNEGSKA (reference sequence). The CDR3 region is CGLNRGLTEAFF. The CDR3 coding sequence is TGCGGGCTAAACAGGGGTCTCACTGAAGCTTTCTTT.

The chain links TRBV7-9 to TRBJ2-7, with TRBD2 identical over 7 bases. Losses at the gene ends were 0 bases for V and 7 bases for J; bases not matched to a gene: 6. The CDR3 has 14 residues. Germline CDR1 SEHNR, CDR2 FQNEAQ (reference sequence). CDR3 nucleotides: TGTGCCAGCAGCTTAGCGTCTAGCGGAGTGGAGCAGTACTTC. Its translation: CASSLASSGVEQYF. The whole variable domain, filled in from reference TRBV7-9 and TRBJ2-7, reads DTGVSQNPRHKITKRGQNVTFRCDPISEHNRLYWYRQTLGQGPEFLTYFQNEAQLEKSRLLSDRFSAERPKGSFSTLEIQRTEQGDSAMYLCASSLASSGVEQYFGPGTRLTVT.

CDR3 amino acids: CSANNRVGGTEAFF. CDR3 bases: TGCAGTGCTAACAACAGGGTAGGAGGAACTGAAGCTTTCTTT. The chain employs TRBV20-1 and TRBJ1-1; a possible D gene is TRBD1 (6 bases). CDR3 size: 14 residues. Germline V gene sequence: CDR1 DFQATT, CDR2 SNEGSKA (reference sequence). V lost 4 bases and J 5 bases, leaving 17 bases between the germline ends.

In this sample, this clone turned up a few times. The V call is TRBV20-1, the J call TRBJ2-3; 8 bases align to TRBD2. With V trimmed by 4 bases and J by 0 bases, 6 bases remained unmatched. This CDR3 contains 15 residues. Germline V gene data show CDR1 as DFQATT and CDR2 as SNEGSKA (reference sequence). CDR3: CSATLVAGSTDTQYF. The CDR3 DNA is TGCAGTGCTACTCTCGTAGCGGGGAGCACAGATACGCAGTATTTT.

V gene TRBV20-1 combines with J gene TRBJ2-3, with a weak D call TRBD2 (5 bases). V lost 1 base to trimming and J lost 4 bases, with 12 bases between them. The CDR3 is made up of 14 amino acids. The V gene's germline CDR1 is DFQATT and CDR2 SNEGSKA (reference sequence). CDR3 protein: CSARAQRAADTQYF. The DNA for the CDR3 is TGCAGTGCTAGAGCCCAGAGAGCGGCAGATACGCAGTATTTT.

This clone was counted a few times. The gene calls are TRBV11-2 and TRBJ2-7; weak D call: TRBD1 (5 bases). The CDR3 runs to 13 residues. V lost 4 bases to trimming and J lost 2 bases, with 9 bases between them. CDR1 and CDR2 (germline): SGHAT, FQNNGV. CDR3 amino acids: CASSSGHTYEQYF. CDR3 nucleotides: TGTGCCAGCAGCTCCGGACACACCTACGAGCAGTACTTC.

The table lists this clone with a few counts. The chain links TRBV20-1 to TRBJ1-4; no clear D. The V and J ends lost 1 base and 0 bases respectively, with 21 bases between them. Looked up from germline, CDR1 is DFQATT and CDR2 is SNEGSKA (reference sequence). The CDR3 is 19 residues long. The CDR3 coding sequence is TGCAGTGCTAGAGTATTTAGTTTGAGAGAGTACCCAACTAATGAAAAACTGTTTTTT. It codes for CSARVFSLREYPTNEKLFF.

About this clone itself: The limits of the CDR3 on the DNA are not certain, so only TCRdb's listed CDR3 is given. J is TRBJ1-2 and V is TRBV6-2 or TRBV6-3; TRBD1, the D gene given by the table, was not confirmed from the DNA. The CDR3 spans 14 amino acids, including both terminal residues. Per the germline V gene, CDR1 is MNHEY and CDR2 is SVGEGT. The CDR3 region is CATSPGAGPYGCTF.

In its sample, this clone is medium-sized. The chain is built from TRBV6-5 and TRBJ2-7, with D tentatively TRBD1 or TRBD2 (7 bases each). The CDR3 has 23 residues. V lost 0 bases, J lost 7 bases, and 40 bases lay in between. Looked up from germline, CDR1 is MNHEY and CDR2 is SVGAGI. This CDR3 reads CASSYSSRTGPVPGAGRREEQYF. The CDR3 coding sequence is TGTGCCAGCAGTTACTCGAGTAGGACAGGACCCGTACCCGGAGCGGGACGCCGGGAGGAGCAGTACTTC.

The genes are TRBV7-3 and TRBJ1-2, with a weak D call TRBD1 (6 bases). Germline V lookup: CDR1 SGHTA, CDR2 FQGTGA. The V gene lost 2 bases and the J gene lost 2 bases, with 9 bases spanning the gap. The CDR3 sequence is 14 residues long. DNA for the CDR3: TGTGCCAGCAGCTTAGGACAGTGCAACTATGGCTACACCTTC. It encodes CASSLGQCNYGYTF.

The table lists this clone with a few counts. The chain links TRBV7-8 to TRBJ1-1; 9 nucleotides match TRBD1. The CDR3 length is 15 residues. Germline CDR1 and CDR2: SGHVS and FQNEAQ. The trim removed 5 bases at V and 1 base at J, leaving 5 bases unmatched. CDR3 DNA: TGTGCCAGCAGCGAGACGGACAGGGGGAACACTGAAGCTTTCTTT. Residues: CASSETDRGNTEAFF.

There are a few counts of this clone. The J gene is TRBJ1-2, the V gene TRBV7-3; D unresolved. V lost 5 bases and J 1 base, leaving 8 bases between the germline ends. CDR3 size: 13 residues. CDR1 is SGHTA, CDR2 FQGTGA, per germline. The CDR3 protein is CASSPDVNYGYTF. The CDR3, as DNA: TGTGCCAGCAGCCCGGACGTTAACTATGGCTACACCTTC.

This clone has a handful of counts. The CDR3 is CASSSGVYEQYF. CDR3 DNA sequence: TGTGCCAGCAGTTCAGGGGTCTACGAGCAGTACTTC. The chain has TRBV6-5 and TRBJ2-7; D might be TRBD1 (6 bases). There are 12 residues in the CDR3. CDR1 is MNHEY, CDR2 SVGAGI, per germline. V dropped 4 bases and J dropped 3 bases, with 7 bases sitting between them.

This clone appeared a few times. V gene TRBV20-1 combines with J gene TRBJ1-1; no firm D call. The CDR3 is 12 residues long. Germline V gives CDR1 DFQATT, CDR2 SNEGSKA (reference sequence). Trimming took 6 bases from V and 3 from J, leaving 11 bases between them. The CDR3 reads CSARNRDTEAFF. CDR3 in DNA: TGCAGTGCCCGAAATCGGGACACTGAAGCTTTCTTT.

V gene TRBV6-9 combines with J gene TRBJ2-4; TRBD2 matches at 13 bases. The J segment lost 3 bases and the V segment lost 1 base, leaving 6 bases of the junction unmatched. The germline gives CDR1 MNHGY, CDR2 SVAAGI. CDR3 length equals 18 residues. CDR3 in amino acids: CASSYLGTSGMGKNIQYF. CDR3 nucleotide sequence: TGTGCCAGCAGTTATTTAGGGACTAGCGGGATGGGCAAAAACATTCAGTACTTC.

This clone was detected only a few times. The J gene is TRBJ2-7, the V gene TRBV6-2 or TRBV6-3, with 10 bases lining up with TRBD2. J was trimmed by 7 bases and V by 2 bases; bases with no gene match: 8. The germline gives CDR1 MNHEY, CDR2 SVGEGT. The CDR3 spans 15 residues. CDR3 residues: CASSYGTSGTFEQYF. The CDR3 region has the DNA TGTGCCAGCAGTTACGGAACTAGCGGGACCTTTGAGCAGTACTTC.

This clone is termed medium-sized. The CDR3 region has the DNA TGCGCCAGCAGCACCCCCGGGGGAGGGGATAACTATGGCTACACCTTC. As protein: CASSTPGGGDNYGYTF. This chain links TRBV5-1 with TRBJ1-2; D is perhaps TRBD1 (5 bases). Trimming removed 4 bases from V and 1 base from J, with 17 bases in between. The CDR3 covers 16 residues. Germline lookup yields CDR1 SGHRS and CDR2 YFSETQ.

CDR3 DNA sequence: TGTGCCAGCAGTGGACTAGCGGAAGATACGCAGTATTTT. Translation gives CASSGLAEDTQYF. The genes are TRBV6-1 and TRBJ2-3; 9 nucleotides match TRBD2. Losses at the gene ends were 4 bases for V and 5 bases for J; bases not matched to a gene: 1. Germline V CDR1 and CDR2: MNHNS, SASEGT. There are 13 residues in the CDR3.

In its sample, this clone was seen a few times. The chain joins TRBV6-4 to TRBJ1-6, with 9 bases identical to TRBD1. From germline, CDR1 is MRHNA and CDR2 SNTAGT. The ends lost 6 bases at V and 8 bases at J; junction bases unmatched: 8. The CDR3 covers 15 residues. The CDR3 DNA follows: TGTGCCAGCAGGGAGGGGACAGGGAGGTATTCACCCCTCCACTTT. This encodes CASREGTGRYSPLHF.

This clone was observed a handful of times. This chain uses TRBV20-1 with TRBJ2-5; unclear D gene. The CDR3 covers 11 residues. Trimming removed 6 bases at V and 0 bases at J, with 5 bases between. Germline V gene sequence: CDR1 DFQATT, CDR2 SNEGSKA (reference sequence). The CDR3 region has the DNA TGCAGTGCGGAACACCAAGAGACCCAGTACTTC. It translates to CSAEHQETQYF.

The CDR3 region has the DNA TGTGCCAGTAGTTTTGGGGGCTCCTACGAGCAGTACTTC. Its translation: CASSFGGSYEQYF. The J gene is TRBJ2-7, the V gene TRBV19; D may be TRBD1 or TRBD2 (5 bases each). CDR3 length: 13 amino acids. Germline CDR1 LNHDA, CDR2 SQIVND (reference sequence). Between the trimmed V and J ends, which lost 5 bases and 0 bases, there was a span of 8 bases.